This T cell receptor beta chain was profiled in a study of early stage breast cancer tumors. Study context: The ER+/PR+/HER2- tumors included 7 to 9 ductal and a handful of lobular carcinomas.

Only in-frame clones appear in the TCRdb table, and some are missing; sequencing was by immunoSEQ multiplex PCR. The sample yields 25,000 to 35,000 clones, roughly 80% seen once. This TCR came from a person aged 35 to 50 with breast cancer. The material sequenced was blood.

CDR3 sequence (DNA): TGTGCCGCACTAGCGGCTAATACGCAGTATTTT. Translating it yields CAALAANTQYF. V and J are TRBV30 and TRBJ2-3; 8 positions agree with TRBD2. Germline V gene lookup returns CDR1 GTSNPN and CDR2 SVGIG (reference sequence). Trimming removed 8 bases from V and 7 bases from J; junction bases left unmatched: 5. The CDR3 is 11 amino acids.